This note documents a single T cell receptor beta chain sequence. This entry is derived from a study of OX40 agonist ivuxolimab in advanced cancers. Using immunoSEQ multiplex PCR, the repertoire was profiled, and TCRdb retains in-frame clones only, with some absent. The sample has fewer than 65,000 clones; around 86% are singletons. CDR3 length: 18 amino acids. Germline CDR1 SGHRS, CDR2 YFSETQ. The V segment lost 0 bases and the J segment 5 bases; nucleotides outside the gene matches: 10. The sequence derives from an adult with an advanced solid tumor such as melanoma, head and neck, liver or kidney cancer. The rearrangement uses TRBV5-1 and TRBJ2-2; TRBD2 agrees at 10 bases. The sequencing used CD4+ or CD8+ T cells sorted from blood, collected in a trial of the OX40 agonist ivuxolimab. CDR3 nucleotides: TGCGCCAGCAGCTTGGTTCCTAGCGGGAGCCCCGGGACCGGGGAGCTGTTTTTT. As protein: CASSLVPSGSPGTGELFF.